The next 11 T cell receptor beta chains were all read from a single sample in a study of response to subunit inactivated influenza vaccine. TCRdb analysed the RT-PCR reads with MiXCR anew, one entry per CDR3 protein. Among about 800,000 distinct CDR3 sequences, roughly 20% were seen once, and the ten largest hold roughly 10%. The sample here was PBMCs from blood, taken 5 to 6 days after vaccination. These receptors came from a man over 45 who received an inactivated influenza vaccine.

This rearrangement joins TRBV4-1 to TRBJ1-4; D is ambiguous. The CDR3 is 15 amino acids. CDR1 and CDR2 (germline): MGHRA, YSYEKL. V lost 0 bases, J lost 8 bases, and 13 bases lay in between. CDR3 in amino acids: CASSQDRQMGEKLFF. CDR3 DNA sequence: TGCGCCAGCAGCCAAGACCGGCAGATGGGGGAAAAACTGTTTTTT.

This clonotype has ten or more counts. The CDR3 bases are TGTGCCAGCAGTTTCGTCGGGGGCGGTGAGACCCAGTACTTC. As protein: CASSFVGGGETQYF. The V gene is TRBV12-3 or TRBV12-4, the J gene TRBJ2-5; perhaps D is TRBD1 or TRBD2 (6 bases each). CDR3 length equals 14 residues. V was trimmed by 3 bases and J by 5 bases, leaving 13 bases between them.

The chain uses TRBV7-9 and TRBJ2-1; D is unresolved. Trimming left V 3 bases short and J 5 bases short, with 17 bases between. The CDR3 covers 16 residues. Germline CDR1 SEHNR, CDR2 FQNEAQ (reference sequence). The DNA for the CDR3 is TGTGCCAGCAGCTTGAGGACGCGGTCACAAAACAATGAGCAGTTCTTC. Translating gives CASSLRTRSQNNEQFF.

This clonotype occurred a few times. The chain joins TRBV7-2 to TRBJ2-1, with 9 bases aligning to TRBD1. Germline CDR1 is SGHTA and CDR2 is FQGNSA. Trimming at V came to 5 bases and at J to 4 bases, leaving 12 bases not matched to a gene. This CDR3 comprises 17 residues. This CDR3 reads CASSQNPGTGPYNEQFF. CDR3 nucleotide sequence: TGTGCCAGCAGCCAAAACCCTGGGACAGGGCCTTACAATGAGCAGTTCTTC.

The CDR3 nucleotides read TGCGCCAGCAGCGGTGGGACAGGGAGAGGGGGCAACTACTACGAGCAGTACTTC. Translating it yields CASSGGTGRGGNYYEQYF. The rearrangement joins TRBV5-1 to TRBJ2-7, with 9 nucleotides matching TRBD1. The CDR3 totals 18 residues. Trimming took 4 bases from V and 3 from J; bases not matched to a gene: 17. Germline V gene sequence: CDR1 SGHRS, CDR2 YFSETQ.

This clonotype occurred a few times. This chain links TRBV20-1 with TRBJ1-5; a possible D gene is TRBD1 (5 bases). Germline CDR1 reads DFQATT; CDR2 reads SNEGSKA (reference sequence). This CDR3 is built from 14 residues. V was shortened by 6 bases and J by 2 bases, with 14 bases between the two germline ends. The CDR3 here is CSAGPGLRNQPQHF. CDR3 bases: TGCAGTGCCGGTCCGGGACTGCGCAATCAGCCCCAGCATTTT.

This rearrangement joins TRBV20-1 to TRBJ2-1; 9 bases align to TRBD2. J was trimmed by 2 bases and V by 6 bases; bases with no gene match: 11. The CDR3 spans 16 residues. Germline assignment: CDR1 DFQATT and CDR2 SNEGSKA (reference sequence). The DNA for the CDR3 is TGCAGTGCCACCGAGGGAGGCGGGAGGGCCTACAATGAGCAGTTCTTC. Translating it yields CSATEGGGRAYNEQFF.

The chain joins TRBV4-2 to TRBJ2-5; TRBD1 might be the D (5 bases). CDR3 length: 16 amino acids. CDR1 is LGHNA and CDR2 is YNFKEQ in the germline V gene. Trimming shortened V by 4 bases and J by 1 base, and 16 bases separated the two germline ends. As DNA, the CDR3 is TGTGCCAGCAGCCGCGGTTCAGGGTCAAGCCAAGAGACCCAGTACTTC. This translates into CASSRGSGSSQETQYF.

The chain combines TRBV12-3 or TRBV12-4 with TRBJ1-1, with D possibly being TRBD1 (6 bases). The CDR3 contains 14 residues. V was trimmed by 3 bases and J by 1 base, leaving 9 bases between them. CDR3 DNA sequence: TGTGCCAGCAGTTTCAGGGGCACGAACACTGAAGCTTTCTTT. Translated, it gives CASSFRGTNTEAFF.

This clonotype was detected once. The V gene is TRBV12-3 or TRBV12-4, the J gene TRBJ2-3; 11 positions match TRBD2. The CDR3 is 17 amino acids. V was clipped by 1 base and J by 5 bases; unmatched bases: 8. Here the CDR3 DNA reads TGTGCCAGCAGTTTAGGGTCTAGCGGGAGGTGCAAAGATACGCAGTATTTT. It translates to CASSLGSSGRCKDTQYF.

Concerning this clonotype: This may stem from a read error, because a much larger clone lies one nucleotide away. CDR3 region: CASSPPTSNNKQFF. Written as DNA, the CDR3 is TGTGCCAGCTCACCACCTACTAGTAACAATAAGCAGTTCTTC. The chain has TRBV18 and TRBJ2-1, with D perhaps matching TRBD2 (5 bases). This CDR3 is 14 amino acids long. CDR1 and CDR2 (germline): KGHSH, LQKENI.